A selection of T cell receptor beta chains follows, all from one sample in a study of early T cells in non-severe SARS-CoV-2 infection. Using its own MiXCR run on the 5' RACE reads, TCRdb lists one record per CDR3 protein. The table has fewer than 110,000 distinct CDR3 sequences, roughly 10% seen once. The specimen was whole blood. These receptors came from an adult who was a healthcare worker with PCR-confirmed SARS-CoV-2 infection or an uninfected control (not recorded which). The CDR3 runs from the conserved cysteine through the conserved F or W. Each record gives: J gene, clone size, D gene, CDR3 length, V gene, CDR3 protein, CDR3 DNA. A D gene is named only where the DNA matches it firmly. Size values are once, few and many counts, or a class for expanded clones, and some rows have none.

>TRBJ2-7|many|-|16|TRBV27
CASSPTPRASSYEQYF
TGTGCCAGCAGTCCCACCCCAAGGGCTAGCTCCTACGAGCAGTACTTC
>TRBJ1-6|-|-|15|TRBV9
CASSEGGSYNSPLHF
TGTGCCAGCAGCGAGGGGGGTTCCTATAATTCACCCCTCCACTTT
>TRBJ2-7|-|-|12|TRBV20-1
CSVEAVSYEQYF
TGCAGTGTGGAAGCGGTCTCCTACGAGCAGTACTTC
>TRBJ2-7|-|-|15|TRBV5-1
CASSLAHSFQEEQYF
TGCGCCAGCAGCTTGGCTCACAGCTTTCAGGAGGAGCAGTACTTC
>TRBJ2-5|few|TRBD2|17|TRBV4-1
CASSQALFSGRGETQYF
TGCGCCAGCAGCCAAGCTTTGTTCAGCGGGAGGGGGGAGACCCAGTACTTC
>TRBJ1-5|-|-|15|TRBV27
CASSLGGGRNQPQHF
TGTGCCAGCAGTTTGGGGGGGGGAAGAAATCAGCCCCAGCATTTT
>TRBJ2-2|many|-|12|TRBV6-6
CASSISTGELFF
TGTGCCAGCAGCATAAGCACCGGGGAGCTGTTTTTT
>TRBJ1-2|few|TRBD1|12|TRBV10-3
CAISPDRDGYTF
TGTGCCATCAGTCCGGACAGGGACGGCTACACCTTC
>TRBJ2-5|-|-|13|TRBV6-2/TRBV6-3
CASSRDIQETQYF
TGTGCCAGCAGTAGGGACATCCAAGAGACCCAGTACTTC
>TRBJ2-7|many|-|13|TRBV5-8
CASSYPGRGEQYF
TGTGCCAGCAGCTATCCTGGACGGGGCGAGCAGTACTTC
>TRBJ1-2|few|-|15|TRBV4-1
CASSQGPGANYGYTF
TGCGCCAGCAGCCAAGGTCCGGGGGCAAACTATGGCTACACCTTC
>TRBJ2-6|many|-|15|TRBV5-1
CASSRQGAGANVLTF
TGCGCCAGCAGCCGCCAAGGGGCTGGGGCCAACGTCCTGACTTTC
>TRBJ2-3|-|TRBD2|14|TRBV29-1
CSVGSGSRSDTQYF
TGCAGCGTTGGTAGCGGGAGTCGGTCAGATACGCAGTATTTT
>TRBJ2-5|-|TRBD2|14|TRBV20-1
CSAWTSGGPQTQYF
TGCAGTGCTTGGACTAGCGGAGGGCCGCAGACCCAGTACTTC
>TRBJ1-2|few|-|18|TRBV6-5
CASSYVRTQGILNYGYTF
TGTGCCAGCAGTTACGTTCGGACACAGGGTATCTTGAACTATGGCTACACCTTC
>TRBJ1-1|many|TRBD1|12|TRBV29-1
CSVRDRAPEAFF
TGCAGCGTTCGTGACAGGGCCCCTGAAGCTTTCTTT
>TRBJ2-5|many|TRBD2|17|TRBV7-2
CASSPNWGTSGEETQYF
TGTGCCAGCAGCCCTAATTGGGGGACTAGCGGGGAAGAGACCCAGTACTTC
>TRBJ2-2|-|-|16|TRBV5-1
CASSLGGPLTGGELFF
TGCGCCAGCAGCTTGGGGGGACCATTAACCGGCGGGGAGCTGTTTTTT
>TRBJ2-5|-|TRBD1|15|TRBV2
CASSGTGDGGETQYF
TGTGCCAGCAGCGGAACAGGGGATGGAGGCGAGACCCAGTACTTC
>TRBJ2-1|many|-|15|TRBV28
CASSTRDLGYNEQFF
TGTGCCAGCAGTACCCGAGACTTGGGTTACAATGAGCAGTTCTTC
>TRBJ2-7|few|TRBD2|15|TRBV28
CASRIGTSGNYEQYF
TGTGCCAGCAGGATAGGGACTAGCGGCAACTACGAGCAGTACTTC